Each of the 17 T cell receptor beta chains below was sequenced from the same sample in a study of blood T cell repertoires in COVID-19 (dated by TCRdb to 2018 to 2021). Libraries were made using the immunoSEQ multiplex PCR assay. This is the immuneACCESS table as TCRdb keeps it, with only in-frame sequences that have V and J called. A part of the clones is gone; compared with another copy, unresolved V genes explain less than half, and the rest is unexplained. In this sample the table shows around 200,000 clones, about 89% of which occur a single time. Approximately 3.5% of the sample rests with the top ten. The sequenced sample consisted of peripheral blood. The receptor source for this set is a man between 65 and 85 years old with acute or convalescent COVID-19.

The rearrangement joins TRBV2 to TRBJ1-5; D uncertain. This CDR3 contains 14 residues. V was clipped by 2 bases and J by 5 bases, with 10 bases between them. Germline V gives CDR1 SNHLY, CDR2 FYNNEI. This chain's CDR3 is CASSESRGDQPQHF. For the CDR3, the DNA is TGTGCCAGCAGTGAAAGCCGTGGAGATCAGCCCCAGCATTTT.

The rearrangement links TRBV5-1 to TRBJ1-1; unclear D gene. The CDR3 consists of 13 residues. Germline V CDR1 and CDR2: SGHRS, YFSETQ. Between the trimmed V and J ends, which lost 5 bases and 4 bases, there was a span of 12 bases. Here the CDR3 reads CASRRDGGTEAFF. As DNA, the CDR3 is TGCGCCAGCAGGAGAGATGGAGGCACTGAAGCTTTCTTT.

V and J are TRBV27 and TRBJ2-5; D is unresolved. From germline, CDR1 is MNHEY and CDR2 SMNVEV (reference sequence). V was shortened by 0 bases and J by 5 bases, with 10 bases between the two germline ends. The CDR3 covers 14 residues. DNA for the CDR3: TGTGCCAGCAGTTTATCTTCGGGTCTGGAGACCCAGTACTTC. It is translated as CASSLSSGLETQYF.

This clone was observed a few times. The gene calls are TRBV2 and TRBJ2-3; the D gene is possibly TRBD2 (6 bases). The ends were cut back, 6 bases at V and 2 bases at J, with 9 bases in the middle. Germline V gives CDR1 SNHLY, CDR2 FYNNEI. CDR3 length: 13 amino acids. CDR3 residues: CASRWDSTDTQYF. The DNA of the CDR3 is TGTGCCAGCAGGTGGGACTCCACAGATACGCAGTATTTT.

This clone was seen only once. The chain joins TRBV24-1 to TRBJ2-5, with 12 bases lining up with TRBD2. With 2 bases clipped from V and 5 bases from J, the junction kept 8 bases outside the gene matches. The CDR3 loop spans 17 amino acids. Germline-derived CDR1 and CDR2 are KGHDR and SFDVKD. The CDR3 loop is CATSDSELAGGGETQYF. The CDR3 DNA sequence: TGTGCCACCAGTGATTCCGAGCTAGCGGGGGGGGGTGAGACCCAGTACTTC.

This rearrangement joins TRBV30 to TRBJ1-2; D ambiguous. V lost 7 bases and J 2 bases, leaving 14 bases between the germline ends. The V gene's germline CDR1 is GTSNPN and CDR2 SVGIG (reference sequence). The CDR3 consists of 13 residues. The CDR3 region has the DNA TGTGCCTCCCCTGGAGGAGGGAACTATGGCTACACCTTC. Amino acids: CASPGGGNYGYTF. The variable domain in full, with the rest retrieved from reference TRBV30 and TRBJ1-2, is SQTIHQWPATLVQPVGSPLSLECTVEGTSNPNLYWYRQAAGRGLQLLFYSVGIGQISSEVPQNLSASRPQDRQFILSSKKLLLSDSGFYLCASPGGGNYGYTFGSGTRLTVV.

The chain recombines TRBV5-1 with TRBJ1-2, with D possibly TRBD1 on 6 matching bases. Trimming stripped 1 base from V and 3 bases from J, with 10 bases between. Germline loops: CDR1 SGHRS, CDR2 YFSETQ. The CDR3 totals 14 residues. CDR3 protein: CASSLSNRDYGYTF. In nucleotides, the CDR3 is TGCGCCAGCAGCTTGAGTAACAGGGACTATGGCTACACCTTC.

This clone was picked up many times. The CDR3 DNA is TGTGCCAGCAGTGGACGATGGGACAGATCCTACGAGCAGTACTTC. This sequence encodes CASSGRWDRSYEQYF. This chain joins TRBV28 and TRBJ2-7; TRBD1 agrees at 7 bases. The CDR3 loop spans 15 amino acids. V was pared by 5 bases and J by 1 base, with 8 bases of the junction left unmatched. The germline CDR1 and CDR2 sequences are MDHEN and SYDVKM.

In DNA form, the CDR3 reads TGTGCCAGCAGCACGGGACTAAGCCAAGAGACCCAGTACTTC. It yields the protein CASSTGLSQETQYF. The chain uses TRBV28 and TRBJ2-5, with 7 nucleotides matching TRBD2. Germline CDR1 reads MDHEN; CDR2 reads SYDVKM. Germline trimming cut 6 bases from V and 1 base from J; bases unmatched to any gene: 5. The CDR3 covers 14 residues.

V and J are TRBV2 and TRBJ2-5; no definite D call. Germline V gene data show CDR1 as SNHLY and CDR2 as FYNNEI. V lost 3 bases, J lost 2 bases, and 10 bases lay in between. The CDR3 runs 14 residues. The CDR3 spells CASSDARSQETQYF. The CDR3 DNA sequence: TGTGCCAGCAGTGACGCCCGGTCTCAAGAGACCCAGTACTTC.

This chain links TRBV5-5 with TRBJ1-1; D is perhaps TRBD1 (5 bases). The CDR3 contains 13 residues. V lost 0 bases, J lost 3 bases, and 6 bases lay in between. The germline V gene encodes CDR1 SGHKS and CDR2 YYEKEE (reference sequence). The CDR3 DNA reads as TGTGCCAGCAGCTTGGGGGGCGACACTGAAGCTTTCTTT. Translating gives CASSLGGDTEAFF.

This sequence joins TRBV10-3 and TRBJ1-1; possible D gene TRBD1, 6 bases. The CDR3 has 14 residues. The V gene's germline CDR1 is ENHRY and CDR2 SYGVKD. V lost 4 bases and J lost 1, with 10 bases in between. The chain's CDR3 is CAISGTAQNTEAFF. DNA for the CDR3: TGTGCCATCAGTGGGACAGCCCAGAACACTGAAGCTTTCTTT.

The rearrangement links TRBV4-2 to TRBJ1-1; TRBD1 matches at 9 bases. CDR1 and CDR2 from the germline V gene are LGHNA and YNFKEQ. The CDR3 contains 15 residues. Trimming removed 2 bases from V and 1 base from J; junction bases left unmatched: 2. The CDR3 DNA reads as TGTGCCAGCAGCCAACCGACAGGGGGGAACACTGAAGCTTTCTTT. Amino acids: CASSQPTGGNTEAFF.

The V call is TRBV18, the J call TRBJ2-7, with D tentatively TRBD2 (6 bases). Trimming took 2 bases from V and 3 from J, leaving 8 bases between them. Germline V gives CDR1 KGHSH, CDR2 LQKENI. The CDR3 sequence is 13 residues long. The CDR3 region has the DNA TGTGCCAGCTCACCAGCCGGGGGCTACGAGCAGTACTTC. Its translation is CASSPAGGYEQYF.

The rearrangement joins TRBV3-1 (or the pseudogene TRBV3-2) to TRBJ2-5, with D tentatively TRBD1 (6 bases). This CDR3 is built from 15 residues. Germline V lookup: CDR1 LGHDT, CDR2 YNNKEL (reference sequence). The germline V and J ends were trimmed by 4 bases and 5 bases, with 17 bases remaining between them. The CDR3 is CASSRKMGHRETQYF. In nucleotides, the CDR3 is TGTGCCAGCAGCCGCAAGATGGGACACCGGGAGACCCAGTACTTC.

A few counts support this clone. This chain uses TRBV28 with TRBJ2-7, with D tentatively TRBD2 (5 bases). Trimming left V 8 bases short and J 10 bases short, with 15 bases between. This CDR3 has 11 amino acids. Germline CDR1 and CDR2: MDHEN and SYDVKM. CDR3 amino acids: CASAGWRAQYF. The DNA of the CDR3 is TGTGCCAGCGCCGGATGGCGGGCTCAGTACTTC.

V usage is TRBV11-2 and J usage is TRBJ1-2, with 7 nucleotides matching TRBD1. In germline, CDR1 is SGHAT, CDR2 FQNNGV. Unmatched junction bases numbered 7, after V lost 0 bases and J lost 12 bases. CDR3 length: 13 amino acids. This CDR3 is CASSLDGRTGHTF. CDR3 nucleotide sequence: TGTGCCAGCAGCTTAGATGGGAGGACAGGCCACACCTTC.